This T cell receptor beta chain was sequenced for a study of PD-1 blockade in classical Hodgkin lymphoma. Overall study context: Patients in the cohort were put on intravenous nivolumab, 3 mg/kg every 2 weeks. Study-wide findings and caveats: Baseline diversity was lower in partial responders and progressors than complete responders.

Note on this clone: Its antigen is still unknown.

Every patient experienced relapse after autologous stem cell transplantation, and brentuximab vedotin exposure varied. Produced via immunoSEQ multiplex PCR; TCRdb's table is partial and in-frame only. The data hold about 36,000 clones, with 69% observed a single time. The CDR3 has 16 amino acids. Germline CDR1 SGHVS, CDR2 FNYEAQ. V shed 1 base and J shed 1 base, with 12 bases lying between them. The specimen was peripheral blood mononuclear cells (PBMCs), collected before the second cycle of nivolumab. This sequence joins TRBV7-6 and TRBJ2-3; perhaps TRBD2 as D (6 bases). The TCR was taken from a human donor with classical Hodgkin lymphoma. The CDR3 here is CASSLGAGGGTDTQYF. The CDR3 DNA reads TGTGCCAGCAGCTTAGGAGCGGGTGGTGGCACAGATACGCAGTATTTT.